This TCR beta chain was obtained from a study of T cell clonality in common variable immunodeficiency. Study results and limitations: Repertoire-complication correlations in CVID were limited by patient heterogeneity. In common variable immunodeficiency, TCR beta chains reportedly carried fewer deletions and N-nucleotide insertions.

Some clones are missing from TCRdb's copy, which holds only in-frame ones; the method was immunoSEQ multiplex PCR. The sample has approximately 12,000 clones, none seen only once. Reduced serum IgG, IgA and/or IgM plus specific antibody deficiency defined CVID. For this clone: What it binds is unknown.

The receptor comes from a human donor with common variable immunodeficiency. Material for sequencing was peripheral blood mononuclear cells.

The CDR3 sequence is CASKALQGSPLHF. The CDR3 bases that were read are TGTGCCAGTAAAGCTCTCCAGGGGTCACCC. The chain uses TRBV19 and TRBJ1-6; a possible D gene is TRBD1 (6 bases). The sequenced fragment ends 3 residues before the CDR3 boundary, so the rest is inferred from the germline J gene. Trimming took 7 bases from V and 10 from J, leaving 14 bases between them. The CDR3 is 13 residues long. Germline CDR1 is LNHDA and CDR2 is SQIVND (reference sequence).